This TCR beta chain was recovered during a study of T cell changes during pregnancy in multiple sclerosis. The repertoire was sequenced with immunoSEQ multiplex PCR; TCRdb's copy has only in-frame clones and lacks some. The sample contains approximately 92,000 clones, approximately 93% of which appear only once. The receptor's source is a female donor with multiple sclerosis, enrolled in a pregnancy study. Source: peripheral blood, taken after pregnancy.

The CDR3 protein is CASSFAGANTEAFF. For the CDR3, the DNA is TGTGCCAGCAGCTTCGCGGGAGCAAACACTGAAGCTTTCTTT. The rearrangement uses TRBV5-4 and TRBJ1-1; D is uncertain. The CDR3 covers 14 residues. The germline gives CDR1 SGHNT, CDR2 YYREEE (reference sequence). With 2 bases removed from V and 2 bases from J, the gap between germline ends came to 10 bases.